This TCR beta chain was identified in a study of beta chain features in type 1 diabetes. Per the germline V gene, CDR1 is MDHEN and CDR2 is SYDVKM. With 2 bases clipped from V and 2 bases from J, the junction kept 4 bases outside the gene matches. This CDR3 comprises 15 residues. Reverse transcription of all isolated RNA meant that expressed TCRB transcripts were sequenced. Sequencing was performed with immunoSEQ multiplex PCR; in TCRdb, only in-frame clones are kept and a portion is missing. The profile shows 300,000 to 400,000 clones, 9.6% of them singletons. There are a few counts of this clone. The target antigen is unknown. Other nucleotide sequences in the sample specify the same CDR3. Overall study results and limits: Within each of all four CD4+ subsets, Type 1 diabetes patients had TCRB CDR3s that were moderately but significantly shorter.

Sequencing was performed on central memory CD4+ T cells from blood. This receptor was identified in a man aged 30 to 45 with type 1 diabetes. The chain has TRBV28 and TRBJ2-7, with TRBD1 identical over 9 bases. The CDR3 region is CASSLPGQGAYEQYF. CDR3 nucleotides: TGTGCCAGCAGTTTACCGGGACAGGGCGCCTACGAGCAGTACTTC.